One sample yielded the 31 T cell receptor beta chains listed below, sequenced in a study of cytomegalovirus exposure and HLA in healthy donors. The PCR employed 60 Vbeta primers together with 13 Jbeta primers. The protocol was immunoSEQ multiplex PCR, while the TCRdb copy is restricted to in-frame clones and leaves out a portion. This table has approximately 220,000 clones, about 81% appearing once. The sequenced sample consisted of PBMCs. The origin of the receptors is a man aged 40-49 years in good health and CMV-seropositive.

This sequence joins TRBV5-1 and TRBJ2-3; TRBD2 matches 8 bases. V trimming: 4 bases; J trimming: 0 bases; junction bases outside the gene matches: 10. The length of the CDR3 is 17 residues. The germline V gene has CDR1 SGHRS and CDR2 YFSETQ. This chain's CDR3 is CASSPGGSRASTDTQYF. DNA for the CDR3: TGCGCCAGCAGCCCGGGGGGGTCGCGGGCGAGCACAGATACGCAGTATTTT.

This rearrangement joins TRBV5-8 to TRBJ1-3; a weak D match, TRBD1 (5 bases). This CDR3 contains 16 residues. CDR1 is SGHTS, CDR2 YDEGEE, per germline. V gave up 2 bases and J gave up 1 base, with 13 bases separating them. The CDR3 nucleotides are TGTGCCAGCAGCTTATCTTGGGGGACTTCTGGAAACACCATATATTTT. Translating gives CASSLSWGTSGNTIYF. Combining the CDR3 with reference TRBV5-8 and TRBJ1-3 gives the whole variable domain EAGVTQSPTHLIKTRGQQATLRCSPISGHTSVYWYQQALGLGLQFLLWYDEGEERNRGNFPPRFSGRQFPNYSSELNVNALELEDSALYLCASSLSWGTSGNTIYFGEGSWLTVV.

This chain links TRBV7-7 with TRBJ1-3; no clear D. In germline, CDR1 is SSHAT, CDR2 FNYEAQ (reference sequence). This CDR3 has 13 residues. The ends were cut back, 7 bases at V and 2 bases at J, with 9 bases in the middle. The CDR3 region has the DNA TGTGCCAGCACCACATCCCCTGGAAACACCATATATTTT. As protein: CASTTSPGNTIYF.

This chain links TRBV5-8 with TRBJ2-7; 13 bases are shared with TRBD2. There are 17 residues in the CDR3. CDR1 and CDR2 from the germline V gene are SGHTS and YDEGEE. After removal of 3 bases from V and 3 bases from J, the junction contained 9 bases not matched to a gene. The CDR3 loop is CASSSGLAGVLFYEQYF. Written as DNA, the CDR3 is TGTGCCAGCAGCTCAGGACTAGCGGGAGTCTTATTCTACGAGCAGTACTTC. Drawing the rest from reference TRBV5-8 and TRBJ2-7, the complete variable domain is EAGVTQSPTHLIKTRGQQATLRCSPISGHTSVYWYQQALGLGLQFLLWYDEGEERNRGNFPPRFSGRQFPNYSSELNVNALELEDSALYLCASSSGLAGVLFYEQYFGPGTRLTVT.

The chain has TRBV6-4 and TRBJ2-3, with 11 bases identical to TRBD2. Germline V gene lookup returns CDR1 MRHNA and CDR2 SNTAGT. V was clipped by 3 bases and J by 1 base; unmatched bases: 6. The CDR3 consists of 17 residues. CDR3: CASSEEPGLAGTDTQYF. In DNA form, the CDR3 reads TGTGCCAGCAGTGAGGAACCGGGACTAGCGGGCACAGATACGCAGTATTTT.

This sequence joins TRBV11-3 and TRBJ1-3; D is unclear. The V gene's germline CDR1 is SGHNT and CDR2 YENEEA. V was trimmed by 4 bases and J by 8 bases, leaving 9 bases between them. The CDR3 length is 12 residues. CDR3 sequence (DNA): TGTGCCAGCAGCTACTCTGCGGACACCATATATTTT. Amino acid sequence: CASSYSADTIYF. Drawing the rest from reference TRBV11-3 and TRBJ1-3, the complete variable domain is EAGVVQSPRYKIIEKKQPVAFWCNPISGHNTLYWYLQNLGQGPELLIRYENEEAVDDSQLPKDRFSAERLKGVDSTLKIQPAELGDSAVYLCASSYSADTIYFGEGSWLTVV.

This chain joins TRBV29-1 and TRBJ1-1; 7 positions agree with TRBD1. There are 11 residues in the CDR3. Germline V gene data show CDR1 as SQVTM and CDR2 as ANQGSEA. V was clipped by 7 bases and J by 6 bases; unmatched bases: 5. The chain's CDR3 is CSGQGVAEAFF. CDR3 nucleotides: TGCAGCGGCCAGGGGGTGGCTGAAGCTTTCTTT. Using reference TRBV29-1 and TRBJ1-1 for the parts outside the CDR3, the full variable domain is SAVISQKPSRDICQRGTSLTIQCQVDSQVTMMFWYRQQPGQSLTLIATANQGSEATYESGFVIDKFPISRPNLTFSTLTVSNMSPEDSSIYLCSGQGVAEAFFGQGTRLTVV.

The rearrangement joins TRBV6-1 to TRBJ1-1, with 7 bases identical to TRBD1. Germline trimming cut 6 bases from V and 3 bases from J; bases unmatched to any gene: 7. This CDR3 is 14 amino acids long. Germline CDR1 MNHNS, CDR2 SASEGT. In DNA form, the CDR3 reads TGTGCCAGCAGGAGACAGGGCGTGGACACTGAAGCTTTCTTT. This sequence encodes CASRRQGVDTEAFF.

V usage is TRBV5-1 and J usage is TRBJ2-5; 10 positions match TRBD1. CDR3 size: 14 residues. J lost 5 bases, V lost 5 bases, and 6 bases had no gene match. Germline lookup yields CDR1 SGHRS and CDR2 YFSETQ. The CDR3 DNA follows: TGCGCCAGCAGATTGACAGGGGGCCGGGAGACCCAGTACTTC. Translation gives CASRLTGGRETQYF. The full variable domain, rest sourced from reference TRBV5-1 and TRBJ2-5, is KAGVTQTPRYLIKTRGQQVTLSCSPISGHRSVSWYQQTPGQGLQFLFEYFSETQRNKGNFPGRFSGRQFSNSRSEMNVSTLELGDSALYLCASRLTGGRETQYFGPGTRLLVL.

The rearrangement joins TRBV29-1 to TRBJ1-2, with 7 bases lining up with TRBD1. The V gene end was trimmed by 6 bases and the J gene end by 3 bases; junction bases not matched to a gene: 10. CDR3 size: 14 residues. Germline CDR1 and CDR2: SQVTM and ANQGSEA. The CDR3, as DNA: TGCAGCGTCGAGACAGGGCCCCTTTACTATGGCTACACCTTC. This codes for CSVETGPLYYGYTF.

The V gene is TRBV25-1, the J gene TRBJ2-1, with D perhaps matching TRBD2 (6 bases). This CDR3 contains 12 residues. V was cut by 6 bases and J by 7 bases, with 10 bases left in between. Germline-derived CDR1 and CDR2 are MGHDK and SYGVNS. As DNA, the CDR3 is TGTGCCAGCAGGGACTATAAGAATGAGCAGTTCTTC. This codes for CASRDYKNEQFF.

The chain recombines TRBV6-4 with TRBJ1-5; tentatively, D is TRBD1 (6 bases). This CDR3 has 15 amino acids. Trimming shortened V by 3 bases and J by 2 bases, and 11 bases separated the two germline ends. Germline loops: CDR1 MRHNA, CDR2 SNTAGT. The CDR3 loop reads CASSEDRSGNQPQHF. The CDR3 coding sequence is TGTGCCAGCAGTGAAGACAGGTCGGGCAATCAGCCCCAGCATTTT.

The CDR3 bases are TGCGCCAGCAGCCGGACAGCCTGGGCAGCTAATGAAAAACTGTTTTTT. This sequence encodes CASSRTAWAANEKLFF. The chain links TRBV5-1 to TRBJ1-4; possibly TRBD1 for D (6 bases). Germline V lookup: CDR1 SGHRS, CDR2 YFSETQ. Trimming shortened V by 4 bases and J by 3 bases, and 16 bases separated the two germline ends. The CDR3 is made up of 16 amino acids.

J is TRBJ2-7 and V is TRBV27, with D maybe TRBD1 (6 bases). Trimming pared 6 bases from V and 0 bases from J, leaving 21 bases between. This CDR3 comprises 17 residues. The V gene's germline CDR1 is MNHEY and CDR2 SMNVEV (reference sequence). The chain's CDR3 is CASRGAGLRPLSYEQYF. The DNA of the CDR3 is TGTGCCAGCAGGGGGGCAGGCCTTCGCCCTCTCTCCTACGAGCAGTACTTC.

The rearrangement links TRBV2 to TRBJ2-7, with TRBD2 as a possible D gene (7 bases). Looked up from germline, CDR1 is SNHLY and CDR2 is FYNNEI. The CDR3 extends over 14 amino acids. Trimming left V 7 bases short and J 6 bases short, with 19 bases between. The CDR3 DNA reads as TGTGCCAGCACCGGCGCGTGGGGGGGCGGCGAGCAGTACGTC. Its translation: CASTGAWGGGEQYV.

This rearrangement joins TRBV6-7 to TRBJ2-1, with D possibly matching TRBD2 (6 bases). TRBV6-7 belongs to the ORF category, with a function that is uncertain. The V end lost 8 bases, the J end lost 8 bases, and 19 bases lay between the germline ends. The CDR3 length is 14 residues. CDR3 residues: CASLGVGGIYEQFF. As DNA, the CDR3 is TGTGCCAGCTTGGGAGTTGGGGGGATATATGAGCAGTTCTTC.

The chain recombines TRBV7-8 with TRBJ2-7; 10 positions agree with TRBD2. With 0 bases clipped from V and 4 bases from J, the junction kept 9 bases outside the gene matches. Germline V CDR1 and CDR2: SGHVS, FQNEAQ. This CDR3 region has 17 residues. The CDR3 loop is CASSLARSSGRWYEQYV. The CDR3 region has the DNA TGTGCCAGCAGCTTAGCGCGTAGTAGCGGGAGGTGGTACGAGCAGTACGTC.

CDR3 DNA: TGCAGCGTTGGCCTGGGGGCGAGGTCCTACAATGAGCAGTTCTTC. Protein: CSVGLGARSYNEQFF. This chain links TRBV29-1 with TRBJ2-1; the D gene is possibly TRBD1 (6 bases). In germline, CDR1 is SQVTM, CDR2 ANQGSEA. Trimming took off 4 bases at V and 1 base at J, with 14 bases between the two ends. The CDR3 covers 15 residues.

The chain employs TRBV28 and TRBJ1-1; TRBD1 agrees at 9 bases. The CDR3 is 15 residues long. Per germline, CDR1 MDHEN and CDR2 SYDVKM. V was clipped by 4 bases and J by 6 bases; unmatched bases: 9. CDR3 amino acids: CASSSDRGNNAEAFF. The CDR3 bases are TGTGCCAGCAGTTCAGACAGGGGGAATAATGCTGAAGCTTTCTTT.

This clone has just one count. The CDR3 coding sequence is TGTGCCAGCAGCTTAGGACAGGGTAGCTACACCTTC. The encoded protein is CASSLGQGSYTF. The chain couples TRBV7-9 to TRBJ1-2; 7 bases are shared with TRBD1. Germline-derived CDR1 and CDR2 are SEHNR and FQNEAQ (reference sequence). The junction had 2 bases not matched to a gene; V was cut back by 1 base and J by 9 bases. There are 12 residues in the CDR3.

This clone came up a few times. The junction departs from germline at one end; a sequencing error may be responsible. This rearrangement joins TRBV7-9 to TRBJ2-2; TRBD1 agrees at 9 bases. Germline CDR1 and CDR2: SEHNR and FQNEAQ (reference sequence). This CDR3 comprises 17 residues. CDR3 nucleotides: TGTTCCAGCAGCTTACCCGTGACAGGGGGAGACACCGGGGAGCTGTTTTTT. This codes for CSSSLPVTGGDTGELFF.

This clone showed up just a few times. The chain is built from TRBV7-2 and TRBJ1-1, with D hard to call. Trimming took 1 base from V and 5 from J, leaving 8 bases between them. The CDR3 sequence is 13 residues long. Germline V gene data show CDR1 as SGHTA and CDR2 as FQGNSA. CDR3 loop: CASSLVIGTEAFF. The CDR3 DNA follows: TGTGCCAGCAGCTTAGTAATCGGGACTGAAGCTTTCTTT.

The table lists this clone with a few counts. The genes are TRBV29-1 and TRBJ2-2, with a tentative D call TRBD2 (5 bases). The CDR3 spans 14 residues. Trimming cost V 3 bases and J 4 bases, with 12 bases left between them. Germline loops: CDR1 SQVTM, CDR2 ANQGSEA. The CDR3 region is CSVEAQRSTGELFF. CDR3 nucleotides: TGCAGCGTTGAGGCCCAGCGGAGCACCGGGGAGCTGTTTTTT.

This clone came up a few times. For the CDR3, the DNA is TGTGCCAGCAGTCCCCCCGGACAGTTCCGCACTGAAGCTTTCTTT. This gives the protein CASSPPGQFRTEAFF. This chain links TRBV6-1 with TRBJ1-1; D may be TRBD1 (6 bases). Germline V gene lookup returns CDR1 MNHNS and CDR2 SASEGT. This CDR3 contains 15 residues. V was trimmed by 5 bases and J by 4 bases, leaving 17 bases between them.

The rearrangement uses TRBV30 and TRBJ2-7; weak D call: TRBD2 (5 bases). This CDR3 comprises 13 residues. Trimming removed 5 bases at V and 1 base at J, with 12 bases between. Germline V CDR1 and CDR2: GTSNPN, SVGIG (reference sequence). CDR3 in DNA: TGTGCCTGGGAGCCTTCGGGGTCCTACGAGCAGTACGTC. Translated, it gives CAWEPSGSYEQYV.

Of note for this clone: Other DNA sequences in the sample encode the same CDR3. This sequence joins TRBV11-2 and TRBJ2-7; TRBD1 agrees at 7 bases. The junction had 1 base not matched to a gene; V was cut back by 1 base and J by 1 base. Germline V gene data show CDR1 as SGHAT and CDR2 as FQNNGV. This CDR3 region has 14 residues. The DNA of the CDR3 is TGTGCCAGCAGCTTAGGGACAGGATCCTACGAGCAGTACTTC. Translating it yields CASSLGTGSYEQYF.

The chain joins TRBV7-2 to TRBJ1-1; 8 bases line up with TRBD1. Germline CDR1 is SGHTA and CDR2 is FQGNSA. This CDR3 comprises 15 residues. The junction had 8 bases not matched to a gene; V was cut back by 3 bases and J by 5 bases. This CDR3 is CASSFTGQGETEAFF. The CDR3 DNA reads as TGTGCCAGCAGCTTTACCGGACAGGGAGAAACTGAAGCTTTCTTT.

This CDR3 is CASSQEGDSATNEKLFF. In nucleotides, the CDR3 is TGTGCCAGCAGCCAGGAGGGAGATTCCGCAACTAATGAAAAACTGTTTTTT. The chain is built from TRBV11-2 and TRBJ1-4; D remains unclear. Germline CDR1 is SGHAT and CDR2 is FQNNGV. The CDR3 extends over 17 amino acids. V was clipped by 5 bases and J by 0 bases, with 16 bases between them. The complete variable domain, with remaining parts taken from reference TRBV11-2 and TRBJ1-4, reads EAGVAQSPRYKIIEKRQSVAFWCNPISGHATLYWYQQILGQGPKLLIQFQNNGVVDDSQLPKDRFSAERLKGVDSTLKIQPAKLEDSAVYLCASSQEGDSATNEKLFFGSGTQLSVL.

The rearrangement joins TRBV19 to TRBJ2-3; TRBD1 agrees at 8 bases. The length of the CDR3 is 15 residues. Germline V gives CDR1 LNHDA, CDR2 SQIVND (reference sequence). The J segment lost 2 bases and the V segment lost 7 bases, leaving 8 bases of the junction unmatched. CDR3 in DNA: TGTGCCAGTACCTCGGGGACAGGCGTCACAGATACGCAGTATTTT. This sequence encodes CASTSGTGVTDTQYF.

V and J are TRBV5-4 and TRBJ2-1; TRBD2 aligns across 13 bases. The ends lost 5 bases at V and 1 base at J; junction bases unmatched: 3. The CDR3 covers 16 residues. Per the germline V gene, CDR1 is SGHNT and CDR2 is YYREEE (reference sequence). The CDR3 loop reads CASSSGLAGSYNEQFF. CDR3 nucleotides: TGTGCCAGCAGTTCGGGACTAGCGGGATCCTACAATGAGCAGTTCTTC.

This rearrangement joins TRBV10-1 to TRBJ2-5; 8 nucleotides match TRBD2. The CDR3 has 14 amino acids. From germline, CDR1 is WNHNN and CDR2 SYGVQD (reference sequence). The ends lost 5 bases at V and 4 bases at J; junction bases unmatched: 6. This chain's CDR3 is CASSPAGGGETQYF. CDR3 DNA: TGCGCCAGCAGTCCGGCGGGGGGCGGAGAGACCCAGTACTTC.